The clone carrying this T cell receptor beta chain was detected a few times. Its antigen remains unidentified. This entry comes from a study of T cells after yellow fever vaccination. Overall study: Some fractions had low cell numbers, and these were prepared with SMART-Seq v4 Ultra Low Input. Study-wide results and caveats: Clones from primary vaccination mostly reappeared after the booster (around 97% CD4, less than 90% CD8).

Germline-derived CDR1 and CDR2 are SGHAT and FQNNGV. The V and J ends lost 5 bases and 6 bases respectively, with 11 bases between them. The CDR3 is 14 amino acids. TCRdb ran MiXCR on the 5' RACE reads and lists one entry per CDR3 protein. The sample shows some 200,000 distinct CDR3 sequences, 11% of them seen only once. This TCR was sampled from a man younger than 35 who received the YFV17D yellow fever vaccine. The source was CD8+ T cells sorted from PBMCs, collected 15 days after the yellow fever booster vaccination. V gene TRBV11-2 combines with J gene TRBJ1-6, with D tentatively TRBD1 (5 bases). Written as DNA, the CDR3 is TGTGCCAGCAGCCCCAAAGGGACTAATTCACCCCTCCACTTT. Amino acids: CASSPKGTNSPLHF.